Ten or more counts support the clone carrying this TCR beta chain. Antigen specificity is unknown. Researchers took RNA transcripts and amplified the TCR beta CDR3 regions from them. First-round RT-PCR with HTBI primers amplified the TCR CDR3 region. Via MiXCR, TCRdb re-called the multiplex PCR reads, giving one row per CDR3 protein. The data hold fewer than 550,000 distinct CDR3 sequences, with 15% to 18% observed a single time. The data were obtained in a study of T cells in Graves' hyperthyroidism and ophthalmopathy. Study-level points and caveats: The majority of expanded thyroid clonotypes above 0.001 also appeared in blood.

Germline V gene sequence: CDR1 MNHEY, CDR2 SMNVEV (reference sequence). The CDR3 is 15 amino acids. With 6 bases clipped from V and 4 bases from J, the junction kept 11 bases outside the gene matches. The study left out patients who had uncontrolled infection, other autoimmune disease, pregnancy or lactation. The chain has TRBV27 and TRBJ1-2, with TRBD1 matching 7 bases. This sequence was found in a woman in her late teens or twenties with Graves' hyperthyroidism. Sequencing was done on a sample of blood. The CDR3 spells CASSHTNRDSYGYTF. The CDR3 DNA sequence: TGTGCCAGCAGCCACACGAACCGGGACAGCTATGGCTACACCTTC.